This TCR beta chain was identified during a study of beta chain features in type 1 diabetes. Of note for this clone: This sample also contains other DNA sequences that code for the same CDR3.

The V gene lost 5 bases and the J gene lost 0 bases, with 8 bases spanning the gap. CDR3 length equals 13 residues. Per the germline V gene, CDR1 is SGHTA and CDR2 is FQGTGA. By way of CD45RO/CCR7/CD25/CD127/CD95/CD27, the CD4+ regulatory, stem cell-like memory, central memory and naive cells were sorted. Sequencing targeted expressed TCRB transcripts, as all isolated RNA had been reverse transcribed. Some clones are missing from TCRdb's copy, which holds only in-frame ones; the method was immunoSEQ multiplex PCR. In the table there are 400,000 to 600,000 clones, roughly 31% of which are singletons. This TCR was recovered from a young man in good health. This chain links TRBV7-3 with TRBJ2-7; D unclear. The specimen sequenced was naive CD4+ T cells from blood. The CDR3 region is CASSPSGSYEQYF. The DNA of the CDR3 is TGTGCCAGCAGCCCCTCCGGCTCCTACGAGCAGTACTTC.